This T cell receptor beta chain was obtained from a study of T cells in Graves' hyperthyroidism and ophthalmopathy. Amplification of TCR beta CDR3 regions used RNA as the template. The primer set for the first-round RT-PCR of the TCR CDR3 was HTBI. TCRdb itself ran the multiplex PCR reads through MiXCR, one entry per CDR3 protein. The sample carries a few hundred thousand distinct CDR3 sequences, 46% recorded once. From germline, CDR1 is KGHSH and CDR2 LQKENI. This CDR3 spans 15 amino acids. Trimming took off 0 bases at V and 1 base at J, with 10 bases between the two ends. Diagnosis of hyperthyroidism was new in patients aged 18 to 65, and its duration was under 2 months.

J is TRBJ2-7 and V is TRBV18; maybe TRBD1 (6 bases). Source material: peripheral blood or thyroid tissue (not recorded which). The TCR sequence derives from a young woman with Graves' hyperthyroidism. CDR3 sequence reads: CASSPPRGSSYEQYF. The CDR3 bases are TGTGCCAGCTCACCACCCAGGGGATCGTCCTACGAGCAGTACTTC. The full variable domain, rest sourced from reference TRBV18 and TRBJ2-7, is NAGVMQNPRHLVRRRGQEARLRCSPMKGHSHVYWYRQLPEEGLKFMVYLQKENIIDESGMPKERFSAEFPKEGPSILRIQQVVRGDSAAYFCASSPPRGSSYEQYFGPGTRLTVT.